These T cell receptor beta chains were read from a single sample in a study of T cells in Graves' hyperthyroidism and ophthalmopathy. One entry per CDR3 protein results from TCRdb running MiXCR on the multiplex PCR reads. The sample carries some 700,000 distinct CDR3 sequences, approximately 15% recorded once. Source material: blood. The receptors shown here come from a man in his forties or fifties with Graves' hyperthyroidism. Both conserved end residues are part of each CDR3. Each record gives: clone size, V gene, J gene, D gene, CDR3 protein, CDR3 DNA. A D gene is named only where the DNA matches it firmly. A clone size is listed for some rows: how often the clone was seen (once, few, many), or a class if it is expanded.

size: many; V: TRBV11-2; J: TRBJ1-5; D: -; CDR3: CASSFQNNQPQHF; DNA: TGTGCCAGCAGCTTCCAAAACAATCAGCCCCAGCATTTT
size: many; V: TRBV19; J: TRBJ2-6; D: -; CDR3: CASSPGSRSSGANVLTF; DNA: TGTGCCAGTAGCCCCGGGTCTCGAAGCTCTGGGGCCAACGTCCTGACTTTC
size: few; V: TRBV6-1; J: TRBJ1-2; D: -; CDR3: CASSAERAVTQGYTF; DNA: TGTGCCAGCAGTGCCGAGAGGGCGGTGACTCAGGGCTACACCTTC
size: few; V: TRBV4-3; J: TRBJ1-1; D: -; CDR3: CASSQVIVSGVNTEAFF; DNA: TGCGCCAGCAGCCAAGTAATCGTTTCGGGGGTCAACACTGAAGCTTTCTTT
size: many; V: TRBV12-3/TRBV12-4; J: TRBJ2-5; D: -; CDR3: CASSPSGGETQYF; DNA: TGTGCCAGCAGCCCCAGCGGTGGAGAGACCCAGTACTTC
size: many; V: TRBV20-1; J: TRBJ1-2; D: -; CDR3: CSVPNQGQPYGYTF; DNA: TGCAGTGTTCCAAACCAGGGCCAACCTTATGGCTACACCTTC
size: -; V: TRBV3-1; J: TRBJ2-7; D: -; CDR3: CASSRREVSSYEQYF; DNA: TGTGCCAGCAGCCGGAGGGAGGTAAGCTCCTACGAGCAGTACTTC
size: many; V: TRBV12-3/TRBV12-4; J: TRBJ2-3; D: TRBD1; CDR3: CASTQGQGAYFTDTQYF; DNA: TGTGCCAGCACCCAAGGGCAGGGGGCCTATTTCACAGATACGCAGTATTTT
size: few; V: TRBV4-1; J: TRBJ2-1; D: -; CDR3: CASSQDTSWQFF; DNA: TGCGCCAGCAGCCAAGATACTAGTTGGCAGTTCTTC
size: -; V: TRBV9; J: TRBJ2-1; D: TRBD2; CDR3: CASSPPAGVYNEQFF; DNA: TGTGCCAGCAGCCCCCCAGCGGGGGTCTACAATGAGCAGTTCTTC
size: -; V: TRBV12-3/TRBV12-4; J: TRBJ2-3; D: -; CDR3: CASSFGGGQHTDTQYF; DNA: TGTGCCAGCAGTTTTGGGGGGGGACAGCACACAGATACGCAGTATTTT
size: few; V: TRBV28; J: TRBJ1-5; D: -; CDR3: CASSFGGAGNQPQHF; DNA: TGTGCCAGCAGTTTTGGGGGCGCGGGCAATCAACCCCAGCATTTT
size: -; V: TRBV9; J: TRBJ1-2; D: -; CDR3: CASSVNPTEALLGYTF; DNA: TGTGCCAGCAGCGTGAATCCCACTGAGGCACTGTTAGGCTACACCTTC
size: many; V: TRBV4-1; J: TRBJ2-5; D: -; CDR3: CASSQVTLQETQYF; DNA: TGCGCCAGCAGCCAAGTAACCCTCCAAGAGACCCAGTACTTC
size: -; V: TRBV6-8; J: TRBJ2-1; D: TRBD2; CDR3: CASSHHRTSGSRWDEQFF; DNA: TGTGCCAGCAGCCACCACCGGACTAGCGGGAGCAGGTGGGATGAGCAGTTCTTC
size: -; V: TRBV5-1; J: TRBJ1-3; D: -; CDR3: CASSETGLVSGNTIYF; DNA: TGCGCCAGCAGTGAGACAGGTCTGGTCTCTGGAAACACCATATATTTT
size: many; V: TRBV28; J: TRBJ2-1; D: TRBD2; CDR3: CASRNAGTSGNEQFF; DNA: TGTGCCAGCAGGAACGCCGGGACTAGCGGTAATGAGCAGTTCTTC
size: many; V: TRBV7-6; J: TRBJ2-7; D: TRBD2; CDR3: CASSRSGRPPYEQYF; DNA: TGTGCCAGCAGCCGTAGCGGGAGGCCCCCATACGAGCAGTACTTC